Included here is one T cell receptor beta chain sequence, with context. The source of the sample is a study of blood T cell repertoires in COVID-19. This CDR3 region has 13 residues. V lost 6 bases to trimming and J lost 7 bases, with 16 bases between them. The germline CDR1 and CDR2 sequences are SEHNR and FQNEAQ (reference sequence). As originally analysed: Amplification with reference gene primers provided the estimates of nucleated cell counts. TCRdb's copy holds only in-frame clones and misses some; the assay was immunoSEQ multiplex PCR. That table furnishes V, J and clone size, whereas the DNA furnished D and trimming. Here the sample spans over 85,000 clones, about 82% being singletons.

The V call is TRBV7-9, the J call TRBJ2-7; a weak D match, TRBD1 (5 bases). The sample comprised peripheral blood. The source is a man over 45 with acute or convalescent COVID-19. CDR3 residues: CASRGQGIGEQYF. CDR3 DNA: TGTGCCAGCAGGGGGCAGGGAATAGGTGAGCAGTACTTC.